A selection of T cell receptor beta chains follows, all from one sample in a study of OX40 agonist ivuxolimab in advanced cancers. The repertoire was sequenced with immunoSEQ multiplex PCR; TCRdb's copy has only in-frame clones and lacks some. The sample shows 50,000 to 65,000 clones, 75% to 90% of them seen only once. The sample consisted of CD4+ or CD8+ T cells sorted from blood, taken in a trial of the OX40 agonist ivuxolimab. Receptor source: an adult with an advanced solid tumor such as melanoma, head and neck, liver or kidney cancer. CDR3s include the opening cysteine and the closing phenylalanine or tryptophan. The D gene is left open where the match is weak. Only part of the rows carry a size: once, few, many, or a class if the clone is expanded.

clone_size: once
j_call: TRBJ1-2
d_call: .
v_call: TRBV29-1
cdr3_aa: CSVELGDNYGYTF
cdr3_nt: TGCAGCGTTGAATTGGGGGATAACTATGGCTACACCTTC

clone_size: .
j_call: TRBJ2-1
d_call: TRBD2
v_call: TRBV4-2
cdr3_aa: CASSLGLAGLYNEQFF
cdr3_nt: TGTGCCAGCAGCCTTGGACTAGCGGGTCTCTACAATGAGCAGTTCTTC

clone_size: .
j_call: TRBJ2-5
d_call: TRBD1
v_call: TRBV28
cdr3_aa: CASSSPGQGEETQYF
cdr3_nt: TGTGCCAGCAGTTCGCCGGGACAGGGGGAAGAGACCCAGTACTTC

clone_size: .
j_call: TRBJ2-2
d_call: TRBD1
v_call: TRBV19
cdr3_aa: CASSLRQGLHMNTGELFF
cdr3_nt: TGTGCCAGTAGCCTTCGACAGGGTCTACATATGAACACCGGGGAGCTGTTTTTT

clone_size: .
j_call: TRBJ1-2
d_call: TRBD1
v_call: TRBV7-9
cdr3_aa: CASSPGTGGIGGYTF
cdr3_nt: TGTGCCAGCAGCCCGGGGACAGGGGGCATAGGTGGCTACACCTTC

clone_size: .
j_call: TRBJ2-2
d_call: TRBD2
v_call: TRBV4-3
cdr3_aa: CASSQVAGGPYTGELFF
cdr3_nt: TGCGCCAGCAGCCAAGTAGCGGGAGGCCCCTACACCGGGGAGCTGTTTTTT

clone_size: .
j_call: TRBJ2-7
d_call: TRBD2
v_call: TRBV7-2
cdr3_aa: CASSLGGRVYEQYF
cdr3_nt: TGTGCCAGCAGCTTAGGTGGGAGGGTCTACGAGCAGTACTTC

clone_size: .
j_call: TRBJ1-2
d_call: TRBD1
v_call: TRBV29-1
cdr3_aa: CSVVTGQSYTF
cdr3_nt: TGCAGCGTGGTGACAGGGCAGAGCTACACCTTC

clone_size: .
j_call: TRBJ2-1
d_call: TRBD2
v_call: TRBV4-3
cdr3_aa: CASSQDRGREGQNEQFF
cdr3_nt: TGCGCCAGCAGCCAAGATCGTGGGCGGGAGGGGCAGAATGAGCAGTTCTTC

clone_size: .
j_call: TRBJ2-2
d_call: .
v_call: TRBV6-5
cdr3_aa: CASSYSRTGELFF
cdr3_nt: TGTGCCAGCAGTTACTCGAGGACCGGGGAGCTGTTTTTT

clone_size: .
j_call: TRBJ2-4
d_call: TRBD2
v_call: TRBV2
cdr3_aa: CASSEVGTGTSGTDIQYF
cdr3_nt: TGTGCCAGCAGTGAGGTGGGTACCGGGACTAGCGGGACGGACATTCAGTACTTC

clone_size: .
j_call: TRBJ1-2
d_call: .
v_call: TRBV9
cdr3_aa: CASSVAGANYGYTF
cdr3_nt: TGTGCCAGCAGCGTAGCAGGGGCCAACTATGGCTACACCTTC

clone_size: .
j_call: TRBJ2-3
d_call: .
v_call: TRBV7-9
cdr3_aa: CASSLAGDTDTQYF
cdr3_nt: TGTGCCAGCAGCTTAGCCGGGGACACAGATACGCAGTATTTT

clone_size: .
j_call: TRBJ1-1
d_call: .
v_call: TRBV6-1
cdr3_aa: CASSAYRNTEAFF
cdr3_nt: TGTGCCAGCAGCGCATACAGGAACACTGAAGCTTTCTTT

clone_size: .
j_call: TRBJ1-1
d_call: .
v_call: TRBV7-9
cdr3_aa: CASRASRRGETEAFF
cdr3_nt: TGTGCCAGCAGGGCATCGAGGAGGGGTGAAACTGAAGCTTTCTTT

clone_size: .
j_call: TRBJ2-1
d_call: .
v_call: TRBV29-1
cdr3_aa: CSVVGTQSPGRSYNEQFF
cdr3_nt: TGCAGCGTTGTCGGGACTCAAAGCCCGGGGAGATCCTACAATGAGCAGTTCTTC

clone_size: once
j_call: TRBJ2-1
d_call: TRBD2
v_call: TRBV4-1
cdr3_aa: CASSQVVGRETDEQFF
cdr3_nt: TGCGCCAGCAGCCAAGTTGTCGGGCGGGAGACCGATGAGCAGTTCTTC

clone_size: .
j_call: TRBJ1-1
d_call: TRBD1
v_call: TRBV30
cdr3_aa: CAWGQGRNTEAFF
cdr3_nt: TGTGCCTGGGGACAGGGTCGGAACACTGAAGCTTTCTTT

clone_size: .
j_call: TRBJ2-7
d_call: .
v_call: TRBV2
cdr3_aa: CASNLRSEQYF
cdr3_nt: TGTGCCAGCAACCTAAGATCCGAGCAGTACTTC

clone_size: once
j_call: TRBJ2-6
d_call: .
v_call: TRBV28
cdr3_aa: CASSLMDGANVLTF
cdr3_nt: TGTGCCAGCAGTTTAATGGATGGGGCCAACGTCCTGACTTTC

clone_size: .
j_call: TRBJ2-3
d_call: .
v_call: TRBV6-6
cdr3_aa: CASSYSISDTQYF
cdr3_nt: TGTGCCAGCAGTTACTCGATTTCCGATACGCAGTATTTT

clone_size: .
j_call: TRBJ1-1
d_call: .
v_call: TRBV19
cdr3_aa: CASSMLGGDFPEAFF
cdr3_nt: TGTGCCAGTAGTATGTTGGGGGGCGATTTTCCTGAAGCTTTCTTT

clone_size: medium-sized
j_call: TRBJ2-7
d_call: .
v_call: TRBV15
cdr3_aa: CATSSSLASYEQYF
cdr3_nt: TGTGCCACCAGCAGTTCCCTAGCGTCCTACGAGCAGTACTTC

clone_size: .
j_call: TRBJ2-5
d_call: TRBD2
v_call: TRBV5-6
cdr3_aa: CASSSGSGTYSQETQYF
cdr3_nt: TGTGCCAGCAGCTCCGGTAGCGGGACCTACTCCCAAGAGACCCAGTACTTC

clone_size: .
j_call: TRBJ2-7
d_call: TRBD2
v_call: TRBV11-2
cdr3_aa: CASSFQREGPYEQYF
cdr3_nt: TGTGCCAGCAGCTTCCAGCGGGAGGGCCCCTACGAGCAGTACTTC

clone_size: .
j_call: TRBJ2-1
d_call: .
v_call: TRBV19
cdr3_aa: CASSIVHSSYNEQFF
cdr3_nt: TGTGCCAGTAGTATAGTTCACAGCTCCTACAATGAGCAGTTCTTC

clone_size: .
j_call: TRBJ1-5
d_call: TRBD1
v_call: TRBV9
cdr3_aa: CASSAGTGDNQPQHF
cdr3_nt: TGTGCCAGCAGCGCCGGGACAGGGGATAATCAGCCCCAGCATTTT

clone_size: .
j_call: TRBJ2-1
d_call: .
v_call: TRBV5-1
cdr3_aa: CASSRLVGSGEQFF
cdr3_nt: TGCGCCAGCAGCCGCCTAGTTGGGAGTGGGGAGCAGTTCTTC

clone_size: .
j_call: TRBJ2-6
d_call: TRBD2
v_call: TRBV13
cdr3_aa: CASSPTTSGRAEGANVLTF
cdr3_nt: TGTGCCAGCAGTCCAACTACTAGCGGGAGGGCCGAAGGGGCCAACGTCCTGACTTTC

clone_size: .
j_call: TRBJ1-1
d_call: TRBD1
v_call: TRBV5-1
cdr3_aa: CASSFRTGTEAFF
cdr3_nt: TGCGCCAGCAGCTTTCGGACAGGCACTGAAGCTTTCTTT

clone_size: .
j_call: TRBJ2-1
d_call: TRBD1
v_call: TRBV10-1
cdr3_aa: CASSRDSSYNEQFF
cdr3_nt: TGCGCCAGCAGCAGGGACAGCTCCTACAATGAGCAGTTCTTC

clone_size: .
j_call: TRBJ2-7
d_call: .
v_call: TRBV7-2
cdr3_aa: CASSLTLSSFPYEQYF
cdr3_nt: TGTGCCAGCAGCCTTACCCTTTCCAGCTTCCCCTACGAGCAGTACTTC

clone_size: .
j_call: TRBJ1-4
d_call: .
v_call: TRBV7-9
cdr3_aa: CASSPSVGEKLFF
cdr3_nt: TGTGCCAGCAGCCCCTCTGTGGGTGAAAAACTGTTTTTT

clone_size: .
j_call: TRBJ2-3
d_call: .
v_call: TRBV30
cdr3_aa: CAWNTRASSSDTQYF
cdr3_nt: TGTGCCTGGAACACCCGAGCTAGTTCCTCAGATACGCAGTATTTT

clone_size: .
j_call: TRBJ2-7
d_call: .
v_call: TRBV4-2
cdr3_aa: CASSQGADEQYF
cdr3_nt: TGTGCCAGCAGCCAGGGGGCGGACGAGCAGTACTTC

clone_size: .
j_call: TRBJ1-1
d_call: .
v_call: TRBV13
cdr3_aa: CASSLGGQGTEAFF
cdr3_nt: TGTGCCAGCAGCTTAGGCGGTCAGGGCACTGAAGCTTTCTTT

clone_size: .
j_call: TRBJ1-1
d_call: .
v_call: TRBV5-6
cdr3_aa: CASSSDLNTEAFF
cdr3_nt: TGTGCCAGCAGCTCCGACCTGAACACTGAAGCTTTCTTT

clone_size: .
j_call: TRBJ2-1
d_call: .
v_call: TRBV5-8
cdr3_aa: CASSFTGEQFF
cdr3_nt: TGTGCCAGCAGCTTTACAGGAGAGCAGTTCTTC

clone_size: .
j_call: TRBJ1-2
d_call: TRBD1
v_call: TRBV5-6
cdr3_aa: CASTWTDRVTHGYTF
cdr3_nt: TGTGCCAGCACCTGGACGGACAGGGTAACACATGGCTACACCTTC

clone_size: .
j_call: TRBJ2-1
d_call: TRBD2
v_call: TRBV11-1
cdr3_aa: CASSLAGLADLYNEQFF
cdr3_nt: TGTGCCAGCAGCTTAGCGGGACTAGCCGACCTTTACAATGAGCAGTTCTTC